The 26 T cell receptor beta chains reported below all come from one sample, sequenced in a study of blood T cell repertoires in COVID-19. The assay was immunoSEQ multiplex PCR, and TCRdb's table has in-frame clones only and misses some. The table lists more than 80,000 clones, approximately 88% of them singletons. Sequencing was carried out using peripheral blood. Receptors originate from a man aged 80 or over with acute or convalescent COVID-19.

V is TRBV5-1 and J is TRBJ1-5, with TRBD1 matching over 8 bases. CDR1 is SGHRS and CDR2 is YFSETQ in the germline V gene. The CDR3 has 15 residues. Losses at the gene ends were 0 bases for V and 4 bases for J; bases not matched to a gene: 3. The CDR3 region is CASSLGTGMNQPQHF. CDR3 DNA sequence: TGCGCCAGCAGCTTGGGGACAGGGATGAATCAGCCCCAGCATTTT.

The chain is built from TRBV19 and TRBJ2-2, with D unclear. Germline loops: CDR1 LNHDA, CDR2 SQIVND (reference sequence). Trimming removed 3 bases at V and 3 bases at J, with 14 bases between. The CDR3 consists of 16 residues. The CDR3: CASSMFGSGDTGELFF. The CDR3, as DNA: TGTGCCAGTAGTATGTTCGGGTCCGGCGACACCGGGGAGCTGTTTTTT. Complete variable domain (other parts from reference TRBV19 and TRBJ2-2): DGGITQSPKYLFRKEGQNVTLSCEQNLNHDAMYWYRQDPGQGLRLIYYSQIVNDFQKGDIAEGYSVSREKKESFPLTVTSAQKNPTAFYLCASSMFGSGDTGELFFGEGSRLTVL.

CDR3 sequence: CASSLGAPYEQYF. DNA of the CDR3: TGTGCCAGCAGCTTAGGCGCCCCCTACGAGCAGTACTTC. This chain joins TRBV7-2 and TRBJ2-7; no reliable D call. The CDR3 extends over 13 amino acids. The V and J ends lost 1 base and 2 bases respectively, with 6 bases between them. Germline CDR1 reads SGHTA; CDR2 reads FQGNSA.

The chain employs TRBV6-5 and TRBJ1-2, with D perhaps TRBD1 (5 bases). V was clipped by 6 bases and J by 3 bases, with 11 bases between them. There are 13 residues in the CDR3. Germline V lookup: CDR1 MNHEY, CDR2 SVGAGI. This chain's CDR3 is CASRGRKDYGYTF. CDR3 nucleotide sequence: TGTGCCAGCAGGGGGCGCAAAGACTATGGCTACACCTTC.

V is TRBV6-2 or TRBV6-3 and J is TRBJ2-4; tentative D call: TRBD2 (5 bases). V shed 5 bases and J shed 0 bases, with 11 bases lying between them. Germline loops: CDR1 MNHEY, CDR2 SVGEGT. The CDR3 sequence is 15 residues long. The CDR3 region is CASSRDPIAKNIQYF. The DNA of the CDR3 is TGTGCCAGCAGTCGGGATCCCATAGCCAAAAACATTCAGTACTTC.

The chain employs TRBV19 and TRBJ2-7, with 9 bases matching TRBD1. The CDR3 spans 15 residues. The germline V gene encodes CDR1 LNHDA and CDR2 SQIVND (reference sequence). The V segment lost 5 bases and the J segment 2 bases; nucleotides outside the gene matches: 7. In nucleotides, the CDR3 is TGTGCCAGTAGTGTGGGACAGGGTGGGACCTACGAGCAGTACTTC. Its translation is CASSVGQGGTYEQYF. Complete variable domain (other parts from reference TRBV19 and TRBJ2-7): DGGITQSPKYLFRKEGQNVTLSCEQNLNHDAMYWYRQDPGQGLRLIYYSQIVNDFQKGDIAEGYSVSREKKESFPLTVTSAQKNPTAFYLCASSVGQGGTYEQYFGPGTRLTVT.

V is TRBV7-2 and J is TRBJ1-1; 10 nucleotides agree with TRBD1. CDR1 is SGHTA, CDR2 FQGNSA, per germline. This CDR3 has 16 amino acids. Trimming took 5 bases from V and 0 from J; bases not matched to a gene: 6. CDR3 in DNA: TGTGCCAGCAGCCCGGACGACAGGGGGCTGAACACTGAAGCTTTCTTT. Translated, it gives CASSPDDRGLNTEAFF.

The chain links TRBV6-5 to TRBJ1-6; no definite D call. Trimming took off 4 bases at V and 7 bases at J, with 14 bases between the two ends. Germline V gene sequence: CDR1 MNHEY, CDR2 SVGAGI. The CDR3 spans 15 residues. DNA for the CDR3: TGTGCCAGCAGTTTCGGAGGCAGGTCCAATTCACCCCTCCACTTT. Its translation: CASSFGGRSNSPLHF.

The rearrangement links TRBV5-1 to TRBJ2-5; 9 nucleotides agree with TRBD2. The CDR3 totals 14 residues. The germline CDR1 and CDR2 sequences are SGHRS and YFSETQ. Losses at the gene ends were 2 bases for V and 5 bases for J; bases not matched to a gene: 4. In DNA, the CDR3 is TGCGCCAGCAGCTTTAGCGGGAGTTATGAGACCCAGTACTTC. Translated: CASSFSGSYETQYF. Full variable domain (missing parts from reference TRBV5-1 and TRBJ2-5): KAGVTQTPRYLIKTRGQQVTLSCSPISGHRSVSWYQQTPGQGLQFLFEYFSETQRNKGNFPGRFSGRQFSNSRSEMNVSTLELGDSALYLCASSFSGSYETQYFGPGTRLLVL.

The V and J genes are TRBV9 and TRBJ2-3, with 9 positions matching TRBD1. The CDR3 has 15 residues. CDR1 and CDR2 (germline): SGDLS, YYNGEE. J was trimmed by 4 bases and V by 7 bases; bases with no gene match: 10. CDR3 protein: CASSPGTGIPDTQYF. CDR3 coding DNA: TGTGCCAGCTCCCCCGGGACAGGGATCCCAGATACGCAGTATTTT.

This clone was observed a single time. The rearrangement links TRBV2 to TRBJ2-7; 7 nucleotides agree with TRBD1. CDR3 length equals 14 residues. The V gene's germline CDR1 is SNHLY and CDR2 FYNNEI. V trimming: 8 bases; J trimming: 2 bases; junction bases outside the gene matches: 9. CDR3 nucleotide sequence: TGTGCCAGCCGAAACGGACAGGACCCCTACGAGCAGTACTTC. The encoded protein is CASRNGQDPYEQYF.

The V and J genes are TRBV5-4 and TRBJ1-4; 7 nucleotides line up with TRBD1. Germline CDR1 SGHNT, CDR2 YYREEE (reference sequence). V lost 5 bases, J lost 4 bases, and 5 bases stayed unmatched. The CDR3 extends over 14 amino acids. The CDR3 DNA reads TGTGCCAGCAGTCTACAGGGGCTTAATGAAAAACTGTTTTTT. Its translation is CASSLQGLNEKLFF.

This chain connects TRBV6-6 to TRBJ1-1, with TRBD1 matching over 10 bases. This CDR3 comprises 17 residues. Germline CDR1 and CDR2: MNHNY and SVGAGI (reference sequence). J gave up 1 base and V 5 bases, and 10 bases lay outside the gene matches. The CDR3 loop is CASSRQGARQTNTEAFF. In DNA form, the CDR3 reads TGTGCCAGCAGTCGACAGGGGGCACGCCAGACGAACACTGAAGCTTTCTTT.

The rearrangement uses TRBV11-2 and TRBJ2-5; 15 bases line up with TRBD2. The CDR3 is 17 amino acids. Germline V CDR1 and CDR2: SGHAT, FQNNGV. Germline trimming cut 6 bases from V and 5 bases from J; bases unmatched to any gene: 10. As DNA, the CDR3 is TGTGCCAGCAGGCGAAAGGGACTAGCGGGGGGAGGCGAGACCCAGTACTTC. Translating it yields CASRRKGLAGGGETQYF.

The chain is built from TRBV28 and TRBJ1-2, with D maybe TRBD1 (6 bases). From germline, CDR1 is MDHEN and CDR2 SYDVKM. Trimming pared 4 bases from V and 5 bases from J, leaving 14 bases between. CDR3 length: 14 amino acids. The DNA for the CDR3 is TGTGCCAGCAGTTCTGTGAACAGGGAGTATGGCTACACCTTC. Translated, it gives CASSSVNREYGYTF.

The V gene is TRBV19, the J gene TRBJ2-3; no definite D call. There are 14 residues in the CDR3. Germline CDR1 LNHDA, CDR2 SQIVND (reference sequence). V dropped 3 bases and J dropped 5 bases, with 12 bases sitting between them. The CDR3 sequence: CASSIGRLKDTQYF. DNA for the CDR3: TGTGCCAGTAGTATCGGTCGGTTAAAAGATACGCAGTATTTT.

The chain links TRBV5-1 to TRBJ2-5, with D possibly being TRBD2 (5 bases). Trimming cost V 4 bases and J 2 bases, with 9 bases left between them. The CDR3 length is 13 residues. The germline CDR1 and CDR2 sequences are SGHRS and YFSETQ. CDR3 coding DNA: TGCGCCAGCAGCGTACTAGGGCAAGAGACCCAGTACTTC. It translates to CASSVLGQETQYF.

This clone showed up just once. The gene calls are TRBV6-5 and TRBJ2-7, with 7 bases matching TRBD2. CDR1 is MNHEY, CDR2 SVGAGI, per germline. V lost 0 bases to trimming and J lost 2 bases; unmatched junction nucleotides: 4. There are 15 residues in the CDR3. CDR3 nucleotides: TGTGCCAGCAGTTACTCGGCGGGAGTGGCCTACGAGCAGTACTTC. Amino acid sequence: CASSYSAGVAYEQYF.

The chain employs TRBV18 and TRBJ2-6; 8 positions agree with TRBD2. The CDR3 is made up of 17 amino acids. Losses at the gene ends were 4 bases for V and 6 bases for J; bases not matched to a gene: 11. Germline V gene sequence: CDR1 KGHSH, CDR2 LQKENI. The CDR3 DNA reads TGTGCCAGCTCACGACCGGGGGGGGCTACGTTGGCCAACGTCCTGACTTTC. Translation: CASSRPGGATLANVLTF.

The chain joins TRBV19 to TRBJ2-5; 14 nucleotides line up with TRBD2. The CDR3 covers 18 residues. Trimming took 4 bases from V and 5 from J; bases not matched to a gene: 12. CDR1 is LNHDA and CDR2 is SQIVND in the germline V gene (reference sequence). In DNA form, the CDR3 reads TGTGCCAGTAGTACCGGACTAGCGGGGGGCCCTAGGGGGGAGACCCAGTACTTC. Amino acid sequence: CASSTGLAGGPRGETQYF.

The genes are TRBV28 and TRBJ1-1, with TRBD1 matching 7 bases. CDR3 size: 15 residues. The J segment lost 7 bases and the V segment lost 5 bases, leaving 13 bases of the junction unmatched. In germline, CDR1 is MDHEN, CDR2 SYDVKM. The CDR3 region is CASSPPGQSNLEAFF. CDR3 DNA sequence: TGTGCCAGCAGTCCTCCGGGACAGTCAAATCTTGAAGCTTTCTTT.

The chain carries TRBV28 and TRBJ1-6; TRBD1 matches at 7 bases. Germline-derived CDR1 and CDR2 are MDHEN and SYDVKM. Trimming took 3 bases from V and 7 from J; bases not matched to a gene: 3. The CDR3 totals 14 residues. The CDR3 DNA reads TGTGCCAGCAGTTTTGACAGGGCCAATTCACCCCTCCACTTT. Its protein is CASSFDRANSPLHF.

The genes are TRBV12-2 and TRBJ1-5; TRBD1, as called in the table, went unchecked against the DNA. TRBV12-2 is labeled a pseudogene. The CDR3 is made up of 16 amino acids. Here the CDR3 DNA reads TGTGCAAGTCGCTCGACCGGGACAGTTAGCAATCAGCCCCAGCATTTT. Translation: CASRSTGTVSNQPQHF.

The chain recombines TRBV20-1 with TRBJ1-1; maybe TRBD1 (6 bases). CDR1 and CDR2 from the germline V gene are DFQATT and SNEGSKA (reference sequence). CDR3 length: 16 amino acids. Trimming pared 3 bases from V and 1 base from J, leaving 18 bases between. The CDR3 sequence: CSASGQGISKNTEAFF. CDR3 in DNA: TGCAGTGCTAGTGGCCAGGGGATATCGAAGAACACTGAAGCTTTCTTT.

The J gene is TRBJ2-7, the V gene TRBV7-2, with TRBD2 matching over 8 bases. Per germline, CDR1 SGHTA and CDR2 FQGNSA. The CDR3 consists of 15 residues. The V segment lost 4 bases and the J segment 1 base; nucleotides outside the gene matches: 6. The CDR3 region has the DNA TGTGCCAGCAGCTGGGGCGGGACTAGTTCCTACGAGCAGTACTTC. This translates into CASSWGGTSSYEQYF.

The chain recombines TRBV29-1 with TRBJ1-1; D perhaps matches TRBD1 (6 bases). Germline CDR1 and CDR2: SQVTM and ANQGSEA. Trimming removed 5 bases at V and 0 bases at J, with 13 bases between. There are 14 residues in the CDR3. CDR3 coding DNA: TGCAGCGTTCCGACACAGGGATTGAACACTGAAGCTTTCTTT. The encoded protein is CSVPTQGLNTEAFF.